The clone carrying this T cell receptor beta chain was seen more than once but under ten times. These data are taken from a study of blood T cells in healthy people across ages. Through a sample-barcoded 5' primer and a J-beta primer mix, a second PCR was run for roughly 6 to 12 cycles. TCRdb reprocessed the 5' RACE reads via MiXCR and lists one record per CDR3 protein. The sample contains 1.5 million to 2 million distinct CDR3 sequences, less than 50% of which appear only once. This clonotype was obtained from a woman in her 40s in good health. The source material was blood.

CDR3 nucleotides: TGTGCCAGCAGTTGGTACGGACAACAAGAGACCCAGTACTTC. Its protein is CASSWYGQQETQYF. This chain uses TRBV6-2 or TRBV6-3 with TRBJ2-5, with D perhaps matching TRBD1 (5 bases). The germline gives CDR1 MNHEY, CDR2 SVGEGT. V lost 4 bases to trimming and J lost 2 bases, with 11 bases between them. The CDR3 totals 14 residues.